The present TCR beta chain was sequenced within a study of CD8 T cells in Susac syndrome. With random hexamers, about 0.5 to 1 ug RNA was reverse transcribed. Coverage of TCR beta CDR3 amplification by immunoSEQ multiplex PCR extended to 54 Vbeta and 13 Jbeta. TCRdb independently ran MiXCR on the immunoSEQ multiplex PCR reads; one entry per CDR3 protein. This table has 200,000 or so distinct CDR3 sequences, around 90% appearing once. CD8+ and CD4+ blood T cells underwent TCR beta sequencing. Negative magnetic isolation gave CD8+ and CD4+ cells; FACS enriched CD8+ TEMRA. The sequence came from a human donor with multiple sclerosis. Sequencing was performed on CD8+ T cells from PBMCs.

CDR3 amino acids: CASSEGALVYTQYF. For the CDR3, the DNA is TGTGCCAGCAGCGAGGGGGCTTTAGTATATACGCAGTATTTT. The V call is TRBV9, the J call TRBJ2-3, with 7 bases identical to TRBD1. The CDR3 spans 14 residues. In germline, CDR1 is SGDLS, CDR2 YYNGEE. The junction had 8 bases not matched to a gene; V was cut back by 3 bases and J by 7 bases.